The 20 T cell receptor beta chains listed next were all sequenced from one sample in a study of shared clonotypes between healthy human individuals (dated by TCRdb to the early 2020s). The library was obtained by the immunoSEQ multiplex PCR assay. The immuneACCESS repertoire file appears here via TCRdb, limited to in-frame rearrangements. These files lack a portion of the clones; in checked studies, under half of the deficit traces to unresolved V genes, and the cause of the others is not known. This sample is represented by 1,500,000 or so clones; about 96% of them were singletons. The ten largest clones capture about 1% of the sample. Sequencing was carried out using naive CD4+ T cells sorted from blood. The cell subset or site label on this specimen signifies: CD45RA+ positively selected. The receptors originated from a man aged 25 to 40 in good health.

A single count supports this clone. The chain recombines TRBV6-1 with TRBJ2-2, with a possible D match to TRBD1 (5 bases). The germline CDR1 and CDR2 sequences are MNHNS and SASEGT. The CDR3 covers 13 residues. V lost 8 bases to trimming and J lost 2 bases, with 9 bases between them. CDR3 nucleotide sequence: TGTGCCAGCCGGACAAAAAACACCGGGGAGCTGTTTTTT. This encodes CASRTKNTGELFF.

The count of this clone is one. V and J are TRBV28 and TRBJ1-3; D is uncertain. This CDR3 comprises 14 residues. The V end was cut by 3 bases, the J end by 0 bases, with 6 bases between. Germline CDR1 is MDHEN and CDR2 is SYDVKM. The CDR3 reads CASSFISSGNTIYF. CDR3 in DNA: TGTGCCAGCAGTTTTATTAGCTCTGGAAACACCATATATTTT. The full variable domain, its missing parts supplied by reference TRBV28 and TRBJ1-3, is DVKVTQSSRYLVKRTGEKVFLECVQDMDHENMFWYRQDPGLGLRLIYFSYDVKMKEKGDIPEGYSVSREKKERFSLILESASTNQTSMYLCASSFISSGNTIYFGEGSWLTVV.

The V gene is TRBV28, the J gene TRBJ1-3; no clear D gene. Trimming removed 5 bases from V and 0 bases from J, with 8 bases in between. Germline loops: CDR1 MDHEN, CDR2 SYDVKM. The CDR3 covers 14 residues. The chain's CDR3 is CASSPYSSGNTIYF. The DNA for the CDR3 is TGTGCCAGCAGTCCCTATTCCTCTGGAAACACCATATATTTT.

The chain uses TRBV28 and TRBJ2-3, with 10 nucleotides matching TRBD1. Germline CDR1 is MDHEN and CDR2 is SYDVKM. The CDR3 has 14 residues. The junction had 6 bases not matched to a gene; V was cut back by 5 bases and J by 7 bases. The CDR3 loop reads CASSRQGAKNTQYF. In DNA, the CDR3 is TGTGCCAGCAGTAGACAGGGGGCGAAGAATACGCAGTATTTT. Full variable domain (outside the CDR3, taken from reference TRBV28 and TRBJ2-3): DVKVTQSSRYLVKRTGEKVFLECVQDMDHENMFWYRQDPGLGLRLIYFSYDVKMKEKGDIPEGYSVSREKKERFSLILESASTNQTSMYLCASSRQGAKNTQYFGPGTRLTVL.

This sequence joins TRBV5-6 and TRBJ2-3, with TRBD2 as a possible D gene (5 bases). The germline gives CDR1 SGHDT, CDR2 YYEEEE. The CDR3 sequence is 16 residues long. The V and J ends lost 1 base and 0 bases respectively, with 12 bases between them. Here the CDR3 DNA reads TGTGCCAGCAGCTTGTCCGGGATTCCTAGCACAGATACGCAGTATTTT. Translated, it gives CASSLSGIPSTDTQYF. Filled out from reference TRBV5-6 and TRBJ2-3, the complete variable domain reads DAGVTQSPTHLIKTRGQQVTLRCSPKSGHDTVSWYQQALGQGPQFIFQYYEEEERQRGNFPDRFSGHQFPNYSSELNVNALLLGDSALYLCASSLSGIPSTDTQYFGPGTRLTVL.

The rearrangement joins TRBV2 to TRBJ2-1; 9 nucleotides match TRBD1. V trimming: 5 bases; J trimming: 7 bases; junction bases outside the gene matches: 3. CDR1 and CDR2 from the germline V gene are SNHLY and FYNNEI. The CDR3 has 13 residues. DNA of the CDR3: TGTGCCAGCAGTCCAGGACAGGGGAATGAGCAGTTCTTC. Translating gives CASSPGQGNEQFF.

Here the CDR3 reads CASSLGSGTDTQYF. CDR3 DNA: TGTGCCAGCAGCCTTGGGTCCGGCACAGATACGCAGTATTTT. The J gene is TRBJ2-3, the V gene TRBV5-4; no definite D call. The length of the CDR3 is 14 residues. Germline V gives CDR1 SGHNT, CDR2 YYREEE (reference sequence). V shed 4 bases and J shed 1 base, with 10 bases lying between them.

V is TRBV9 and J is TRBJ1-2; D not resolved. V lost 3 bases and J lost 1, with 13 bases in between. The CDR3 contains 15 residues. Germline V gene data show CDR1 as SGDLS and CDR2 as YYNGEE. Here the CDR3 DNA reads TGTGCCAGCAGCGAGCCCTTGGGAGGTAACTATGGCTACACCTTC. This translates into CASSEPLGGNYGYTF.

The chain joins TRBV29-1 to TRBJ1-3, with D hard to call. Trimming pared 4 bases from V and 0 bases from J, leaving 7 bases between. CDR1 SQVTM and CDR2 ANQGSEA come from the germline V gene. CDR3 length equals 13 residues. The CDR3 DNA sequence: TGCAGCGTTGTACACCACTCTGGAAACACCATATATTTT. Its protein product is CSVVHHSGNTIYF.

This clone was observed a single time. The chain couples TRBV18 to TRBJ2-7; D not resolved. The germline CDR1 and CDR2 sequences are KGHSH and LQKENI. The CDR3 spans 15 residues. The V and J ends lost 0 bases and 3 bases respectively, with 12 bases between them. CDR3 protein: CASSPPASGVYEQYF. The CDR3 nucleotides read TGTGCCAGCTCACCACCGGCGTCTGGGGTCTACGAGCAGTACTTC.

This clone was counted only a few times. Within the sample, other DNA sequences also encode this same CDR3. The chain combines TRBV5-5 with TRBJ2-5; D is tentatively TRBD1 or TRBD2 (5 bases each). From germline, CDR1 is SGHKS and CDR2 YYEKEE (reference sequence). This CDR3 comprises 13 residues. Trimming pared 0 bases from V and 3 bases from J, leaving 6 bases between. CDR3 in amino acids: CASSLVGEETQYF. DNA of the CDR3: TGTGCCAGCAGCTTGGTGGGGGAAGAGACCCAGTACTTC.

The chain links TRBV7-2 to TRBJ2-7, with a possible D match to TRBD1 (5 bases). CDR1 is SGHTA, CDR2 FQGNSA, per germline. This CDR3 region has 15 residues. Trimming removed 5 bases from V and 4 bases from J, with 18 bases in between. The CDR3: CASSLRISGSYEQYF. The CDR3, as DNA: TGTGCCAGCAGCCTACGCATATCAGGGTCGTACGAGCAGTACTTC.

This clone appeared a single time. The chain is built from TRBV7-6 and TRBJ1-5; 9 bases fit TRBD1. This CDR3 comprises 18 residues. J was trimmed by 6 bases and V by 5 bases; bases with no gene match: 17. Germline lookup yields CDR1 SGHVS and CDR2 FNYEAQ. CDR3 sequence reads: CASSEHLGQGPFIQPQHF. CDR3 nucleotides: TGTGCCAGCAGCGAACATTTGGGACAGGGTCCCTTCATTCAGCCCCAGCATTTT.

The chain links TRBV10-3 to TRBJ2-2; 15 bases fit TRBD2. The CDR3 consists of 16 residues. V shed 5 bases and J 4 bases; nucleotides not matched to a gene: 2. The germline gives CDR1 ENHRY, CDR2 SYGVKD. The CDR3: CAISRTSGRATGELFF. The CDR3 region has the DNA TGTGCCATCAGTCGGACTAGCGGGAGGGCCACCGGGGAGCTGTTTTTT.

The chain combines TRBV2 with TRBJ1-4; TRBD1 is a possible D gene (5 bases). CDR3 length: 13 residues. Trimming left V 6 bases short and J 8 bases short, with 13 bases between. Germline CDR1 SNHLY, CDR2 FYNNEI. CDR3 sequence (DNA): TGTGCCAGCAGAGGGGACGTTTCCGAAAAACTGTTTTTT. It specifies CASRGDVSEKLFF.

The chain links TRBV5-1 to TRBJ1-4; D is perhaps TRBD1 (5 bases). With 5 bases removed from V and 2 bases from J, the gap between germline ends came to 13 bases. The CDR3 extends over 15 amino acids. The germline gives CDR1 SGHRS, CDR2 YFSETQ. The DNA for the CDR3 is TGCGCCAGCAGTCCCTGGGGGACTACTAATGAAAAACTGTTTTTT. Encoded protein: CASSPWGTTNEKLFF.

The chain links TRBV7-4 to TRBJ2-7; 15 bases align to TRBD2. CDR1 is SGHVT and CDR2 is SQSDAQ in the germline V gene. The CDR3 has 15 residues. Trimming at V came to 3 bases and at J to 7 bases, leaving 4 bases not matched to a gene. CDR3 sequence (DNA): TGTGCCAGCAGCTTTGGGACTAGCGGGAGGAGTGAGCAGTACTTC. It translates to CASSFGTSGRSEQYF.

As concerns this clone: Other DNA sequences from this sample encode an identical CDR3 as well. The V call is TRBV6-5, the J call TRBJ2-5, with D possibly being TRBD2 (5 bases). The CDR3 sequence is 14 residues long. V was pared by 0 bases and J by 1 base, with 6 bases between. The V gene's germline CDR1 is MNHEY and CDR2 SVGAGI. The DNA for the CDR3 is TGTGCCAGCAGTTACTCGCGGGTCCAAGAGACCCAGTACTTC. Encoded protein: CASSYSRVQETQYF.

The chain employs TRBV18 and TRBJ2-1; 9 bases are a match to TRBD1. Losses at the gene ends were 3 bases for V and 0 bases for J; bases not matched to a gene: 12. The germline CDR1 and CDR2 sequences are KGHSH and LQKENI. The CDR3 contains 19 residues. The CDR3 nucleotides are TGTGCCAGCTCACCTCTCCCCGGGACAGGGTCCTTCTCCTACAATGAGCAGTTCTTC. This gives the protein CASSPLPGTGSFSYNEQFF. The full variable domain, its missing parts supplied by reference TRBV18 and TRBJ2-1, is NAGVMQNPRHLVRRRGQEARLRCSPMKGHSHVYWYRQLPEEGLKFMVYLQKENIIDESGMPKERFSAEFPKEGPSILRIQQVVRGDSAAYFCASSPLPGTGSFSYNEQFFGPGTRLTVL.

The J gene is TRBJ2-7, the V gene TRBV9; D possibly corresponds to TRBD2 (6 bases). CDR3 length equals 16 residues. The germline CDR1 and CDR2 sequences are SGDLS and YYNGEE. V was cut by 4 bases and J by 7 bases, with 24 bases left in between. The CDR3 DNA reads as TGTGCCAGCAGCCTCAAAGGAGGGACCTACCGTGGGGAGCAGTACTTC. Amino acids: CASSLKGGTYRGEQYF.